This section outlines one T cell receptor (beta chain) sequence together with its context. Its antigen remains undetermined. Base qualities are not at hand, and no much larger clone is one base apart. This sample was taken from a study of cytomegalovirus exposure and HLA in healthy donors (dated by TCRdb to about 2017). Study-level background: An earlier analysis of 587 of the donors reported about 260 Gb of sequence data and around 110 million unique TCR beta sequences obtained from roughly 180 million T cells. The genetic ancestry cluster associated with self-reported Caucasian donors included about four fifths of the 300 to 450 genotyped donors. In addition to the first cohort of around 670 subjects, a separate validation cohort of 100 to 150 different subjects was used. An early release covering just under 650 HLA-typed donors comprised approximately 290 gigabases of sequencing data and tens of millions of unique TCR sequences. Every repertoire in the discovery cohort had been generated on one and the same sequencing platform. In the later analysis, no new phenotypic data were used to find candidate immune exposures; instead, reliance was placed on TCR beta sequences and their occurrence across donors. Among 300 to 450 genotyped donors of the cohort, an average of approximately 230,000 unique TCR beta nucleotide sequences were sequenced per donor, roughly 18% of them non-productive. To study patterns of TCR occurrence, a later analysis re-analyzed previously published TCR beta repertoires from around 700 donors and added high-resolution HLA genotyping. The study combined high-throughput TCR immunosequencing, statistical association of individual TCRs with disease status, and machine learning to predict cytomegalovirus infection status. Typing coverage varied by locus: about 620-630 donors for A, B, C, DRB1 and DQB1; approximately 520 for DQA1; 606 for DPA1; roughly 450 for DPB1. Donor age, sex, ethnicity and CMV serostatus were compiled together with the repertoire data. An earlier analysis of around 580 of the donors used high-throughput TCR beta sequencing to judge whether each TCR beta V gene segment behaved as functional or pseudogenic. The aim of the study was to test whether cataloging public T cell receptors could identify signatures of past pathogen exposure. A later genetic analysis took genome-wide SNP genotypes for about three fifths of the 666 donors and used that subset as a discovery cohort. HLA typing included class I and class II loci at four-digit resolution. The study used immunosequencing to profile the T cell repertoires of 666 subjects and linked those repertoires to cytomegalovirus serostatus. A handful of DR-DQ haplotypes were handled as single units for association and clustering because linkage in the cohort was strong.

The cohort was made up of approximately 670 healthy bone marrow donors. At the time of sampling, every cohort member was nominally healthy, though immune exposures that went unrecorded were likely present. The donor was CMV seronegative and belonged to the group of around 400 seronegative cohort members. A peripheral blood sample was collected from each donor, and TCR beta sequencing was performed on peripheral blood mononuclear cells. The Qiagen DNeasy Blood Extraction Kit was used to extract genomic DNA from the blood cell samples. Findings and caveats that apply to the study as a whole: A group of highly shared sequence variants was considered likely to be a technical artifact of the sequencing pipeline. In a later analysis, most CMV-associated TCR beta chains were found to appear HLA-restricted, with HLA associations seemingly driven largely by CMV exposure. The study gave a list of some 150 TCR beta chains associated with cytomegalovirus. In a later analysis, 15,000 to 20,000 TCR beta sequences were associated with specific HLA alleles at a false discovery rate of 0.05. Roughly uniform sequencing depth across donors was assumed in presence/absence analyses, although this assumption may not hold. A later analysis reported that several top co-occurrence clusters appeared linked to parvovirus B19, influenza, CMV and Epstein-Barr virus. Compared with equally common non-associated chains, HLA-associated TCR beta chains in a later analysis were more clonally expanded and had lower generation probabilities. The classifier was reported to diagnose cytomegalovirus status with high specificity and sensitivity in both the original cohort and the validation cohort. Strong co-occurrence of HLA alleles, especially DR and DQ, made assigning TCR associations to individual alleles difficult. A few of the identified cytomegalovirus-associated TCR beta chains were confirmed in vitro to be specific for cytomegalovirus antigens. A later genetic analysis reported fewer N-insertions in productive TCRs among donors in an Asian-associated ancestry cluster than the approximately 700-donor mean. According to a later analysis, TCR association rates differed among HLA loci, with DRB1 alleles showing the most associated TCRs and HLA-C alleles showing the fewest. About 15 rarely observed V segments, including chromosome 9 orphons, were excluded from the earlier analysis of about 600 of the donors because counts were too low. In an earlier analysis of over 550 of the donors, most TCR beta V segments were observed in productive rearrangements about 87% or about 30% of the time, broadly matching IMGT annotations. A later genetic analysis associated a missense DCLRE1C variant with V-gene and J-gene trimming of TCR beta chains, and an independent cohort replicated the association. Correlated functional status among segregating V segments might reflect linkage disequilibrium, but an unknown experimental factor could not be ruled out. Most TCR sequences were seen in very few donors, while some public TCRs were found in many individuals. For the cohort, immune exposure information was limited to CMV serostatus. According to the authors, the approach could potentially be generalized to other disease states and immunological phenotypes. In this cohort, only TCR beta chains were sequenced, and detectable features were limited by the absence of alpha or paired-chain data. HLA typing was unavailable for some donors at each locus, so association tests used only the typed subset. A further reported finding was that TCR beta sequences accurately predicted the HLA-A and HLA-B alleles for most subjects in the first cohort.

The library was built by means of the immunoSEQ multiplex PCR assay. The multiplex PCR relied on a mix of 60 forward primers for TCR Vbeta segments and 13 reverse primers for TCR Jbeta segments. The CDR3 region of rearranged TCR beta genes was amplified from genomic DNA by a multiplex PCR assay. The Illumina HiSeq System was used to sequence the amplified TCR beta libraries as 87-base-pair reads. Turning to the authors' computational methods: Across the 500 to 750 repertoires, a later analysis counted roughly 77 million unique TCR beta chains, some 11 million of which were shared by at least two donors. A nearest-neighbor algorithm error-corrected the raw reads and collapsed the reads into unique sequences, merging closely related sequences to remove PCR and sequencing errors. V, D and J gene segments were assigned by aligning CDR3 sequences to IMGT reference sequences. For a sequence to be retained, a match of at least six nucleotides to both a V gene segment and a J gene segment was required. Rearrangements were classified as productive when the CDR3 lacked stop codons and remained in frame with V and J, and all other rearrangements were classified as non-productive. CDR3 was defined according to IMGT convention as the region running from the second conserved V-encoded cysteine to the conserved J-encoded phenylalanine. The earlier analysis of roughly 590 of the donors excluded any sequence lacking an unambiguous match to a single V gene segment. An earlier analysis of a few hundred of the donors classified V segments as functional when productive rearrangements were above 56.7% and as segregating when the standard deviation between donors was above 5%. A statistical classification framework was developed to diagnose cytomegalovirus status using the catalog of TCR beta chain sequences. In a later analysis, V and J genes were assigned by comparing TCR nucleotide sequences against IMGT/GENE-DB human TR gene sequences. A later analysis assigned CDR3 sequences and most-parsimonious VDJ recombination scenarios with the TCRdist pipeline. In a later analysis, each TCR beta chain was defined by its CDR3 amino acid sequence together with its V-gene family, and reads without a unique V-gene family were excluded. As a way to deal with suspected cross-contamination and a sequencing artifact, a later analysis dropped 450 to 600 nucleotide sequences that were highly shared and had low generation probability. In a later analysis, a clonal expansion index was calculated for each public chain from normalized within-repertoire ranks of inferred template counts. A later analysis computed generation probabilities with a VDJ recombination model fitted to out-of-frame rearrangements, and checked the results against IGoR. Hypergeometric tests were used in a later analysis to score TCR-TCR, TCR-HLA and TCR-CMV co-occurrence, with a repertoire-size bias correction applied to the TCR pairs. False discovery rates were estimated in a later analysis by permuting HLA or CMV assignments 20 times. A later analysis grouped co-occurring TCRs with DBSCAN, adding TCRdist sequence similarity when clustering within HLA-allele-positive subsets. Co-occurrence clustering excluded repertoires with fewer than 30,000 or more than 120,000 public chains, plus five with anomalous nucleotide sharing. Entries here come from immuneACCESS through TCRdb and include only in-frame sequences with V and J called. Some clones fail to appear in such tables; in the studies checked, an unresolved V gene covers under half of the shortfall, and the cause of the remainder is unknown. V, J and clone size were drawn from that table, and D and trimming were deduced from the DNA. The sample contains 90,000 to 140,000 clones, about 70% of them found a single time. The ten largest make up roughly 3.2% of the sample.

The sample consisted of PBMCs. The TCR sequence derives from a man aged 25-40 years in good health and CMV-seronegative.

In nucleotides, the sequence is TGTGCCAGCAGTCCTGGGAGCGGCCAAGCCGCTGAGCAGTTCTTC. This encodes CASSPGSGQAAEQFF. The rearrangement joined TRBV7-3 to TRBJ2-1; a tentative D match to TRBD2 spans 5 bases. Based on the germline V gene, the CDR1 and CDR2 sequences are SGHTA and FQGTGA. V is shortened by 6 bases, J by 9 bases, and the region joining them spans 21 bases. From its cysteine to its phenylalanine, the CDR3 spans 15 amino acids. CDR3 DNA is the only sequence kept; it has 45 bases, read in frame from the first base.